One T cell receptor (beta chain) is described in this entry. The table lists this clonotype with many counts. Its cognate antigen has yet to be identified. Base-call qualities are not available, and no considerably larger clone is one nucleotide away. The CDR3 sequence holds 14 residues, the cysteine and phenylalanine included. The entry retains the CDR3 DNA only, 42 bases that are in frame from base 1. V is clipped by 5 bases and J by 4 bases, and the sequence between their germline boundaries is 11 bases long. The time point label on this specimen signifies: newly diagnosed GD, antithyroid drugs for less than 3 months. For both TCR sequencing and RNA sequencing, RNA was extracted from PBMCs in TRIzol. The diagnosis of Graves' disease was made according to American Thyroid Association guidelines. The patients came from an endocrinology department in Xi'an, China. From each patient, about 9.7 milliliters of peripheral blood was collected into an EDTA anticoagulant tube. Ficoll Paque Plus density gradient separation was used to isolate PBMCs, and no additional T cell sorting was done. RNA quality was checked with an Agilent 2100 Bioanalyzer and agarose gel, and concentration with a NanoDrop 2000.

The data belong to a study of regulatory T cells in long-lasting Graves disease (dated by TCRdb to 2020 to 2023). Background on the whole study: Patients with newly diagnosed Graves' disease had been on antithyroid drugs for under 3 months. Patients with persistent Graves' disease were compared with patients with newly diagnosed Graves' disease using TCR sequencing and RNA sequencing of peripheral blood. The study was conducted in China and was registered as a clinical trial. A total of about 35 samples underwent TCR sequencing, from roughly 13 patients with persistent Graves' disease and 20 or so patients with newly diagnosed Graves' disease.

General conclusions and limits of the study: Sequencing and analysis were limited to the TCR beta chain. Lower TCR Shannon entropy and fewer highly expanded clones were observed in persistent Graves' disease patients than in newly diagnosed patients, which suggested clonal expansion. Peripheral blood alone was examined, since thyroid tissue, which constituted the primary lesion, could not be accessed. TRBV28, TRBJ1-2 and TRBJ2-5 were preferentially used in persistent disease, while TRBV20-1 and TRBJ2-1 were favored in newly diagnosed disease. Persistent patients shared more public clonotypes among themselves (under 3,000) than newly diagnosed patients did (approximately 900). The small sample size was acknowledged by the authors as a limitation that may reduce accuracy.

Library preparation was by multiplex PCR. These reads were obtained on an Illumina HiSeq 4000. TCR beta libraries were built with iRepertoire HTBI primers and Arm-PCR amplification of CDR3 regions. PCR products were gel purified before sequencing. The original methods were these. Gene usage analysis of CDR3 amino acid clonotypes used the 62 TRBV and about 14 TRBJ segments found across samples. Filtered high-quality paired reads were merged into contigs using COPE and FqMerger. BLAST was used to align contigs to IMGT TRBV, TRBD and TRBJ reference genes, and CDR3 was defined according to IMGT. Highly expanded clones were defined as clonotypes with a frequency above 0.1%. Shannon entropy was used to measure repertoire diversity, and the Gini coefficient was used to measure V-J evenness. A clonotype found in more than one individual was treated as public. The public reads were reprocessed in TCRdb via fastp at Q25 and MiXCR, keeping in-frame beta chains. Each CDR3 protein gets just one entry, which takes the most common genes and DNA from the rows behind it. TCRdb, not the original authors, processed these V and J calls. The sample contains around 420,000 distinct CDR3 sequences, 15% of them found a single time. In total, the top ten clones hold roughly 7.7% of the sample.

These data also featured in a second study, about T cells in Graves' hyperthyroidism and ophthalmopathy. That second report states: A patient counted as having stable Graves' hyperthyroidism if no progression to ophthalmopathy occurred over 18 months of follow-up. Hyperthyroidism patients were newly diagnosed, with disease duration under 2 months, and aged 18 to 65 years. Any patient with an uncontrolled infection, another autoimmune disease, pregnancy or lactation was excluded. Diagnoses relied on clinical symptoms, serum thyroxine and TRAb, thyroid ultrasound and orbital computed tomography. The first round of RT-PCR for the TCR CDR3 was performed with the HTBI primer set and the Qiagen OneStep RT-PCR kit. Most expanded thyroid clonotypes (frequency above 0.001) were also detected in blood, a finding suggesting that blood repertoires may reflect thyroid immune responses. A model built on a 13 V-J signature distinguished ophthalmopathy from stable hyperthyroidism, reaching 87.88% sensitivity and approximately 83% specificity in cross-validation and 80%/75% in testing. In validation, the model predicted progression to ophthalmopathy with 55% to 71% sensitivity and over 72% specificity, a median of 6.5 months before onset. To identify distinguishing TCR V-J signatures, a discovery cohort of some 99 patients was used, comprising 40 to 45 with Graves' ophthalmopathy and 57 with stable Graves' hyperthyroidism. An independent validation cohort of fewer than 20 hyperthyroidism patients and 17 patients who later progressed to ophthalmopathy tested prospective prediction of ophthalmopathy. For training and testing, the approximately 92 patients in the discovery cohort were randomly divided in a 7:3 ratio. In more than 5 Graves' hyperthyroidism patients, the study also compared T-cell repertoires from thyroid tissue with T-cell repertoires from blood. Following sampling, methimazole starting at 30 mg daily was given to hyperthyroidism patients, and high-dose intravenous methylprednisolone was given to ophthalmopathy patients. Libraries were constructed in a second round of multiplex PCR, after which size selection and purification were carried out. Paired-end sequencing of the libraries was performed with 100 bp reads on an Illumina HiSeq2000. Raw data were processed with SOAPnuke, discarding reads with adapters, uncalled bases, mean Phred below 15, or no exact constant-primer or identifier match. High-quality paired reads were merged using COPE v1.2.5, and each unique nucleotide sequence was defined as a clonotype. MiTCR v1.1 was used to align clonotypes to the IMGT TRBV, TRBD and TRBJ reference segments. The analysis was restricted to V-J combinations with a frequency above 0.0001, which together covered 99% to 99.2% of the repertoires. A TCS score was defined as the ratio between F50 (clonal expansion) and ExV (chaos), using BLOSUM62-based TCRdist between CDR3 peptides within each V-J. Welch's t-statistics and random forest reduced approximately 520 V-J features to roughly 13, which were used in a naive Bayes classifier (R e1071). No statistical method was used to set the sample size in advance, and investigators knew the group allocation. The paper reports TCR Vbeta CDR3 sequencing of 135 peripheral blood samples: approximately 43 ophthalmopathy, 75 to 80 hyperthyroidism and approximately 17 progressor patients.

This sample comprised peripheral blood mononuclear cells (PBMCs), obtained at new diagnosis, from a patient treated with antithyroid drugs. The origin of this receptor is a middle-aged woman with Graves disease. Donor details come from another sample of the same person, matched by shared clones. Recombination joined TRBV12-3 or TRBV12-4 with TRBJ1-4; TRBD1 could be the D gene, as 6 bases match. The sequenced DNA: TGTGCCAGCAGTCATACAGGGAGTAATGAAAAACTGTTTTTT. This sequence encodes CASSHTGSNEKLFF.